This T cell receptor beta chain was sequenced during a study of regulatory dendritic cells for organ transplantation. Study overall: On day 6, the dendritic cells were exposed to LPS.

Allogeneic regulatory or mature dendritic cells were co-cultured for 5 days with CFSE-labeled sorted T cells at 1:10. The study's findings and limits: Alloreactive memory CD8+ T cell pools varied considerably between individuals.

Profiling relied on immunoSEQ multiplex PCR, and the TCRdb table lists in-frame clones only, not all of them. The repertoire holds 11,000 or so clones, with roughly 86% as singletons. The V gene lost 5 bases and the J gene lost 12 bases, with 14 bases spanning the gap. The germline V gene encodes CDR1 SGHVS and CDR2 FQNEAQ. The CDR3 contains 12 residues. With regard to this clone: Its cognate antigen is unknown.

This TCR derives from a human donor in good health. Sample: naive CD8+ T cells from blood cultured with dendritic cells. Subset in this sample: CD45RA+ naive T cells. V and J are TRBV7-8 and TRBJ2-1; D perhaps matches TRBD2 (5 bases). CDR3 DNA: TGTGCCAGCAGCAGAAAGTCGGCGGGGCAGTTCTTC. It is translated as CASSRKSAGQFF.